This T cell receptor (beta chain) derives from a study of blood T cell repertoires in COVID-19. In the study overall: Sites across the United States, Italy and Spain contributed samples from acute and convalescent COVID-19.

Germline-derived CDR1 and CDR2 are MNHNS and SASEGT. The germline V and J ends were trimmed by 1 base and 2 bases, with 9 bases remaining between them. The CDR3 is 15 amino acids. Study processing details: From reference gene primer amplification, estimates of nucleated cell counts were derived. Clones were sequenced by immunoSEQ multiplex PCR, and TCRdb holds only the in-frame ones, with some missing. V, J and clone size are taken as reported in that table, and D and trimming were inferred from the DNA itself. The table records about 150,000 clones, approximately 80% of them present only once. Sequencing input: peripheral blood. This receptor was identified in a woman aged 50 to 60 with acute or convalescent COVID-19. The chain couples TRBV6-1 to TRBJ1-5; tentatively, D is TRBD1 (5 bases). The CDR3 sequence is CASSEEGSGNQPQHF. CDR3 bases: TGTGCCAGCAGTGAAGAGGGGTCTGGCAATCAGCCCCAGCATTTT.